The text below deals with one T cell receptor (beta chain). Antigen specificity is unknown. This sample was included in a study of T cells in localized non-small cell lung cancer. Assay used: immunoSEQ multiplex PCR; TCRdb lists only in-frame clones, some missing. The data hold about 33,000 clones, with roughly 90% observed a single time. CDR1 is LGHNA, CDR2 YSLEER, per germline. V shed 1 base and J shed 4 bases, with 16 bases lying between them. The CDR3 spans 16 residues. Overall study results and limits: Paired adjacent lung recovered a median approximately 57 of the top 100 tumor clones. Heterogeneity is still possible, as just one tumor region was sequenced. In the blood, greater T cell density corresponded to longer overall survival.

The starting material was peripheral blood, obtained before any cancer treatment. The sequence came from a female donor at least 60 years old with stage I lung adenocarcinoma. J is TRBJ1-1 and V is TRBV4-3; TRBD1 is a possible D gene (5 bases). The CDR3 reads CASSQGRGAAPTEAFF. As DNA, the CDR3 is TGCGCCAGCAGCCAAGGAAGGGGCGCAGCCCCCACTGAAGCTTTCTTT.